This TCR beta chain was observed in a study of molecular identifiers for immune sequencing clone quantification. The overall study: Replicate experiments divided RNA from about 21,000 or 97,000 naive CD8 cells into five parts and sequenced four.

TCRdb fed the PCR reads into MiXCR, producing one record per CDR3 protein. The sample has fewer than 100,000 distinct CDR3 sequences, 21% seen once. Germline assignment: CDR1 MNHEY and CDR2 SMNVEV (reference sequence). This CDR3 is built from 17 residues. CD8+CD4-CCR7+CD45RA+ cells were sorted as naive CD8 T cells. In regard to this clonotype: Its target is unknown. The germline gene is not matched at one end of the junction; a read error may be the cause.

Whole-study findings and limits: Clones with over 20 RNA copies captured over 98% of effector molecules but under 1% of naive ones. Spiked Jurkat TCR RNA equivalent to one cell reportedly surfaced among roughly 1 million naive cells.

The TCR sequence derives from a human donor in good health. Some libraries in this study had Jurkat cell RNA spiked in. Sequencing was carried out using naive CD8+ T cells from blood, with Jurkat cell RNA spiked in. Subset given: FACS-sorted CD8+CD4-CCR7+CD45RA+ naive T cells. This sequence joins TRBV27 and TRBJ2-7; a weak D match, TRBD1 (6 bases). CDR3 protein: CASSLSPNRDTTYEQYF. The CDR3, as DNA: TGTGCCAGCAGCTTATCCCCCAACCGGGACACTACCTACGAGCAGTACTTC.